A single sample gave rise to the 5 T cell receptor beta chains below, sequenced in a study of T cell responses to AZD1222 COVID-19 vaccine. The method was immunoSEQ multiplex PCR; TCRdb's version includes in-frame clones alone and lacks a portion of them. The profile shows about 64,000 clones, about 80% of them singletons. The starting material was peripheral blood, obtained 28 days after the second AZD1222 dose. The receptors stem from an adult who received the AZD1222 COVID-19 vaccine.

This rearrangement joins TRBV12-3 or TRBV12-4 to TRBJ1-1; D is unclear. The CDR3 loop spans 13 amino acids. V lost 5 bases and J lost 1, with 8 bases in between. The CDR3 reads CASSLFSNTEAFF. The CDR3 region has the DNA TGTGCCAGCAGTCTATTCTCGAACACTGAAGCTTTCTTT.

This chain links TRBV6-6 with TRBJ2-7; D tentatively reads TRBD1 or TRBD2 (6 bases each). V lost 7 bases and J 5 bases, leaving 18 bases between the germline ends. Germline V gives CDR1 MNHNY, CDR2 SVGAGI (reference sequence). The CDR3 extends over 14 amino acids. The CDR3 is CASTEGGYRNEQYF. CDR3 sequence (DNA): TGTGCCAGCACCGAAGGGGGGTACCGGAACGAGCAGTACTTC.

This clone was counted once. The rearrangement links TRBV6-1 to TRBJ1-4, with D possibly matching TRBD1 (5 bases). Germline V gives CDR1 MNHNS, CDR2 SASEGT. This CDR3 spans 15 amino acids. The germline V and J ends were trimmed by 1 base and 8 bases, with 14 bases remaining between them. DNA of the CDR3: TGTGCCAGCAGTGAAGGACAGCGGGTTGGAGAAAAACTGTTTTTT. It translates to CASSEGQRVGEKLFF.

J is TRBJ1-3 and V is TRBV30; D may be TRBD1 (6 bases). Germline V gene lookup returns CDR1 GTSNPN and CDR2 SVGIG (reference sequence). Trimming left V 5 bases short and J 11 bases short, with 13 bases between. This CDR3 is built from 11 residues. CDR3 DNA sequence: TGTGCCTGGCGGACAGCTCTTTCCATATATTTT. This sequence encodes CAWRTALSIYF.

This chain connects TRBV6-5 to TRBJ1-5, with D possibly matching TRBD1 (6 bases). This CDR3 has 13 residues. Trimming took off 6 bases at V and 6 bases at J, with 12 bases between the two ends. Germline assignment: CDR1 MNHEY and CDR2 SVGAGI. The CDR3, as DNA: TGTGCCAGCAGAAACAGGGTGGGTCAGCCCCAGCATTTT. Translation gives CASRNRVGQPQHF.